The present T cell receptor (beta chain) was sequenced within a study of response to subunit inactivated influenza vaccine. General study points: Each seasonal flu vaccination may recruit only limited new T cells, authors suggested.

TCRdb itself ran the RT-PCR reads through MiXCR, one entry per CDR3 protein. The repertoire consists of 500,000 to 600,000 distinct CDR3 sequences, with over 9.5% occurring once and the leading ten covering roughly 10%. Note on this clonotype: Its antigen is not identified.

The CDR3 has 13 amino acids. The J segment lost 6 bases and the V segment lost 3 bases, leaving 5 bases of the junction unmatched. This sequence originates from a man aged 50 or older who received an inactivated influenza vaccine. The rearrangement links TRBV12-3 or TRBV12-4 to TRBJ2-7; 7 bases fit TRBD2. The sample consisted of PBMCs from blood, taken on the day of vaccination. The CDR3: CASSLGGTIEQYF. As DNA, the CDR3 is TGTGCCAGCAGTTTGGGGGGGACTATCGAGCAGTACTTC.